The sequence of this TCR beta chain was determined in a study of technical replicates of blood from a handful of donors. Generated by immunoSEQ multiplex PCR, the TCRdb table keeps only in-frame clones and is missing some. Altogether fewer than 95,000 clones are present, nearly 95% being singletons, with the ten largest covering 0.26%. This CDR3 comprises 12 residues. V lost 5 bases to trimming and J lost 6 bases, with 10 bases between them. Germline V CDR1 and CDR2: SEHNR, FQNEAQ (reference sequence). Material: T cells isolated from PBMCs. The TCR comes from a human donor in good health. This rearrangement joins TRBV7-9 to TRBJ2-5; D may be TRBD2 (5 bases). The chain's CDR3 is CASSPPGKTQYF. CDR3 nucleotide sequence: TGTGCCAGCAGCCCCCCGGGGAAGACCCAGTACTTC.